The 29 T cell receptor beta chains given below trace back to one sample, sequenced in a study of CD8 T cells in ankylosing spondylitis. TCRdb re-called the 5' RACE reads with MiXCR, one entry per CDR3 protein. The repertoire holds about 160,000 distinct CDR3 sequences, with about 18% as singletons. Sequencing input: blood, either unsorted or a sorted T cell fraction (not recorded which). Every receptor here comes from a male donor with ankylosing spondylitis or in good health (not recorded which).

The rearrangement links TRBV7-8 to TRBJ2-5; D possibly corresponds to TRBD1 (7 bases). The V gene's germline CDR1 is SGHVS and CDR2 FQNEAQ. With 2 bases removed from V and 5 bases from J, the gap between germline ends came to 12 bases. The CDR3 spans 14 residues. In DNA form, the CDR3 reads TGTGCCAGCAGCTTATCAGCAGGGGGGGAGACCCAGTACTTC. Protein sequence: CASSLSAGGETQYF.

This clonotype has more than one count but fewer than ten. The rearrangement links TRBV14 to TRBJ1-1; 11 positions match TRBD1. The CDR3 length is 15 residues. J lost 9 bases, V lost 0 bases, and 6 bases had no gene match. Germline V lookup: CDR1 SGHDN, CDR2 FVKESK. The CDR3 reads CASSQDPGTGGKAFF. As DNA, the CDR3 is TGTGCCAGCAGCCAAGATCCAGGGACAGGGGGGAAAGCTTTCTTT. Full variable domain (rest looked up from reference TRBV14 and TRBJ1-1): EAGVTQFPSHSVIEKGQTVTLRCDPISGHDNLYWYRRVMGKEIKFLLHFVKESKQDESGMPNNRFLAERTGGTYSTLKVQPAELEDSGVYFCASSQDPGTGGKAFFGQGTRLTVV.

Concerning this clonotype itself: Just one base apart from a much larger clone, this may be a read error. This chain uses TRBV5-1 with TRBJ2-2, with 8 nucleotides matching TRBD1. Germline assignment: CDR1 SGHRS and CDR2 YFSETQ. The CDR3 consists of 15 residues. CDR3 bases: TGCGTCAGCAGCTTGGATGTGACAGGGGCCGGGGAGCTGTTTTTT. Residues: CVSSLDVTGAGELFF.

This clonotype showed up many times. The chain employs TRBV5-1 and TRBJ2-7, with D unresolved. The CDR3 has 12 amino acids. V lost 2 bases and J lost 3, with 6 bases in between. Germline V gene data show CDR1 as SGHRS and CDR2 as YFSETQ. DNA of the CDR3: TGCGCCAGCAGCTTAATTGGCTACGAGCAGTACTTC. This sequence encodes CASSLIGYEQYF.

The sample holds a few counts of this clonotype. Its ends do not fully match the called genes, so a read error is possible. The chain employs TRBV5-1 and TRBJ2-7; no clear D gene. This CDR3 contains 13 residues. Germline V lookup: CDR1 SGHRS, CDR2 YFSETQ. CDR3: CASSLQFSDEQYF. The CDR3 nucleotides read TGCGCCAGCAGCCTCCAATTCTCCGACGAGCAGTACTTC.

The V call is TRBV6-1, the J call TRBJ1-1; possibly TRBD1 for D (5 bases). CDR3 length equals 17 residues. V was trimmed by 1 base and J by 1 base, leaving 16 bases between them. Per germline, CDR1 MNHNS and CDR2 SASEGT. The CDR3 reads CASSEGSAGWANTEAFF. CDR3 nucleotide sequence: TGTGCCAGCAGTGAAGGGTCGGCAGGGTGGGCGAACACTGAAGCTTTCTTT.

This clonotype came up many times. The V gene is TRBV28, the J gene TRBJ1-2, with D perhaps matching TRBD1 (5 bases). CDR1 is MDHEN and CDR2 is SYDVKM in the germline V gene. Trimming removed 7 bases from V and 0 bases from J, with 12 bases in between. The CDR3 extends over 14 amino acids. The CDR3 sequence is CASTTAGPNYGYTF. The CDR3 DNA follows: TGTGCCAGCACAACGGCGGGACCTAACTATGGCTACACCTTC.

The chain is built from TRBV6-4 and TRBJ2-3, with 9 nucleotides matching TRBD1. This CDR3 comprises 15 residues. CDR1 is MRHNA, CDR2 SNTAGT, per germline. The junction had 7 bases not matched to a gene; V was cut back by 5 bases and J by 4 bases. The DNA of the CDR3 is TGTGCCAGCAGTCTCTCCGGGACAGGGCCAGATACGCAGTATTTT. Its translation: CASSLSGTGPDTQYF.

The V call is TRBV5-1, the J call TRBJ1-4, with D possibly TRBD1 on 6 matching bases. The CDR3 is made up of 16 amino acids. V shed 0 bases and J shed 5 bases, with 14 bases lying between them. Germline V gene sequence: CDR1 SGHRS, CDR2 YFSETQ. Here the CDR3 reads CASSLGTGIRNEKLFF. For the CDR3, the DNA is TGCGCCAGCAGCTTGGGAACAGGGATCCGGAATGAAAAACTGTTTTTT.

The table lists this clonotype with many counts. V and J are TRBV6-2 or TRBV6-3 and TRBJ2-1, with 9 bases matching TRBD2. The length of the CDR3 is 15 residues. Germline lookup yields CDR1 MNHEY and CDR2 SVGEGT. The V gene end was trimmed by 6 bases and the J gene end by 2 bases; junction bases not matched to a gene: 5. CDR3 region: CASRPSGKAYNEQFF. The DNA of the CDR3 is TGTGCCAGCAGGCCTAGCGGGAAGGCCTACAATGAGCAGTTCTTC.

This clonotype was counted a few times. The chain couples TRBV20-1 to TRBJ2-4, with a possible D match to TRBD1 (5 bases). The CDR3 is 14 amino acids. Trimming removed 1 base at V and 4 bases at J, with 11 bases between. CDR1 is DFQATT, CDR2 SNEGSKA, per germline (reference sequence). The CDR3 protein is CSARVGAGKNIQYF. For the CDR3, the DNA is TGCAGTGCTAGAGTTGGGGCTGGGAAAAACATTCAGTACTTC.

The chain's CDR3 is CAISPSRGQDYGYTF. Here the CDR3 DNA reads TGTGCCATCAGTCCGTCCCGGGGTCAGGACTATGGCTACACCTTC. The rearrangement links TRBV10-3 to TRBJ1-2; D ambiguous. The length of the CDR3 is 15 residues. Germline CDR1 ENHRY, CDR2 SYGVKD. V gave up 5 bases and J gave up 3 bases, with 16 bases separating them.

This clonotype was seen repeatedly, ten times or more. V is TRBV5-6 and J is TRBJ2-5; possibly TRBD2 for D (6 bases). V was pared by 0 bases and J by 1 base, with 10 bases between. Germline V lookup: CDR1 SGHDT, CDR2 YYEEEE. CDR3 length: 15 amino acids. This CDR3 is CASSLAGDFQETQYF. The CDR3 DNA is TGTGCCAGCAGCTTGGCGGGGGACTTCCAAGAGACCCAGTACTTC.

This clonotype was recorded many times. V and J are TRBV29-1 and TRBJ1-1, with a possible D match to TRBD1 (6 bases). The ends were cut back, 4 bases at V and 0 bases at J, with 12 bases in the middle. Germline CDR1 and CDR2: SQVTM and ANQGSEA. CDR3 length: 14 amino acids. The CDR3 sequence is CSVAGAPMNTEAFF. CDR3 DNA: TGCAGCGTTGCAGGGGCACCCATGAACACTGAAGCTTTCTTT.

In regard to this clonotype: A much bigger clone sits one base away, suggesting this may be a read error. V is TRBV5-1 and J is TRBJ2-2; 9 bases agree with TRBD1. From germline, CDR1 is SGHRS and CDR2 YFSETQ. This CDR3 spans 15 amino acids. Here the CDR3 DNA reads TGCTCCAGCAGCCGGGACAGGGTGAACACCGGGGAGCTGTTTTTT. Encoded protein: CSSSRDRVNTGELFF.

This clonotype was observed a handful of times. The chain carries TRBV7-2 and TRBJ1-4; D is uncertain. Between the trimmed V and J ends, which lost 5 bases and 1 base, there was a span of 8 bases. This CDR3 is built from 14 residues. The germline gives CDR1 SGHTA, CDR2 FQGNSA. This CDR3 is CASSQRITNEKLFF. CDR3 nucleotide sequence: TGTGCCAGCAGCCAGCGGATAACTAATGAAAAACTGTTTTTT.

This clonotype turned up a few times. The chain uses TRBV12-3 or TRBV12-4 and TRBJ2-2; unclear D gene. The CDR3 is 15 residues long. Trimming left V 2 bases short and J 5 bases short, with 12 bases between. The CDR3: CASSLSVLGTGELFF. The DNA for the CDR3 is TGTGCCAGCAGTTTAAGTGTCCTGGGAACCGGGGAGCTGTTTTTT.

This chain connects TRBV7-9 to TRBJ2-5; D remains unclear. The CDR3 loop spans 14 amino acids. From germline, CDR1 is SEHNR and CDR2 FQNEAQ (reference sequence). The V and J ends lost 3 bases and 2 bases respectively, with 10 bases between them. CDR3 amino acids: CASSLVTFQETQYF. CDR3 nucleotide sequence: TGTGCCAGCAGCTTGGTGACTTTTCAAGAGACCCAGTACTTC.

This clonotype was observed many times. This chain joins TRBV5-1 and TRBJ1-1, with unresolved D. Germline CDR1 and CDR2: SGHRS and YFSETQ. The V and J ends lost 0 bases and 4 bases respectively, with 10 bases between them. The CDR3 spans 14 residues. The chain's CDR3 is CASSLAVGFTEAFF. As DNA, the CDR3 is TGCGCCAGCAGCTTGGCCGTAGGGTTCACTGAAGCTTTCTTT.

This clonotype was seen ten or more times. This chain uses TRBV12-3 or TRBV12-4 with TRBJ2-3; 12 nucleotides align to TRBD2. The CDR3 is 15 residues long. J lost 3 bases, V lost 5 bases, and 3 bases had no gene match. The CDR3, as DNA: TGTGCCAGCAGTCCCACTAGCGGGAGGACAGATACGCAGTATTTT. Its translation is CASSPTSGRTDTQYF.

This clonotype has at least ten counts. The chain recombines TRBV20-1 with TRBJ2-7, with D possibly matching TRBD1 (6 bases). V dropped 6 bases and J dropped 0 bases, with 12 bases sitting between them. The CDR3 loop spans 13 amino acids. Germline loops: CDR1 DFQATT, CDR2 SNEGSKA (reference sequence). The DNA of the CDR3 is TGCAGTGCCCTTGGGGGCCTCTCCTACGAGCAGTACTTC. This encodes CSALGGLSYEQYF.

This clonotype was recorded many times. This chain joins TRBV5-1 and TRBJ2-1; D is perhaps TRBD2 (5 bases). Germline values: CDR1 SGHRS, CDR2 YFSETQ. V lost 0 bases and J lost 6, with 7 bases in between. This CDR3 has 13 residues. The DNA for the CDR3 is TGCGCCAGCAGCTTGGCTACTAGCAATGAGCAGTTCTTC. It specifies CASSLATSNEQFF.

V gene TRBV7-2 combines with J gene TRBJ1-1; weak D call: TRBD1 (5 bases). This CDR3 region has 14 residues. Between the trimmed V and J ends, which lost 2 bases and 6 bases, there was a span of 13 bases. Germline CDR1 is SGHTA and CDR2 is FQGNSA. CDR3 loop: CASSLTREVAEAFF. The CDR3 region has the DNA TGTGCCAGCAGCTTAACCAGGGAGGTGGCTGAAGCTTTCTTT.

This clonotype was detected many times. The chain uses TRBV20-1 and TRBJ2-1; TRBD2 matches 8 bases. CDR3 size: 14 residues. CDR1 DFQATT and CDR2 SNEGSKA come from the germline V gene (reference sequence). The V and J ends lost 2 bases and 8 bases, in that order; junction bases with no gene match: 8. The CDR3 DNA follows: TGCAGTGCTAGACCCGGGACTAGATTAGATGAGCAGTTCTTC. Translation gives CSARPGTRLDEQFF.

This clonotype was detected many times. The V gene is TRBV6-1, the J gene TRBJ1-5; D is perhaps TRBD1 (6 bases). The V end lost 2 bases, the J end lost 4 bases, and 15 bases lay between the germline ends. The CDR3 is made up of 16 amino acids. Germline CDR1 reads MNHNS; CDR2 reads SASEGT. CDR3 sequence reads: CASSEWEQGGNQPQHF. The DNA for the CDR3 is TGTGCCAGCAGTGAATGGGAACAGGGAGGGAATCAGCCCCAGCATTTT.

This clonotype was counted once. A much larger clone differs from this one at a single base, so this may be a read error. The V call is TRBV28, the J call TRBJ1-2; D may be TRBD1 (6 bases). V was trimmed by 7 bases and J by 4 bases, leaving 10 bases between them. CDR3 length equals 12 residues. In germline, CDR1 is MDHEN, CDR2 SYDVKM. CDR3 DNA: TGTGCCAGCACTTCAGGGGCCTATGGCTACACCTTC. Encoded protein: CASTSGAYGYTF.

A few counts support this clonotype. This chain connects TRBV19 to TRBJ2-1; D gene unclear. CDR3 length: 11 amino acids. Trimming removed 8 bases from V and 6 bases from J, with 8 bases in between. Looked up from germline, CDR1 is LNHDA and CDR2 is SQIVND (reference sequence). As DNA, the CDR3 is TGTGCCAGTCGAGTGGGCAATGAGCAGTTCTTC. It yields the protein CASRVGNEQFF.

A note on this clonotype: A much larger clone lies one base from this, so it may be a read error. This rearrangement joins TRBV20-1 to TRBJ2-7, with 7 bases identical to TRBD2. V dropped 3 bases and J dropped 3; count of bases not matched to a gene: 11. This CDR3 spans 15 amino acids. From germline, CDR1 is DFQATT and CDR2 SNEGSKA (reference sequence). CDR3 sequence reads: CSASKLTSRNYEQYF. CDR3 nucleotides: TGCAGTGCTAGTAAATTGACTAGCAGGAACTACGAGCAGTACTTC.

As concerns this clonotype: A single base separates this from a much larger clone, so it may be a read error. The chain employs TRBV6-1 and TRBJ2-1; weak D call: TRBD2 (6 bases). The germline V and J ends were trimmed by 7 bases and 2 bases, with 15 bases remaining between them. This CDR3 has 15 residues. CDR1 is MNHNS and CDR2 is SASEGT in the germline V gene. CDR3 loop: CASKRDFRPYNEQFF. CDR3 DNA: TGTGCCAGCAAAAGGGACTTCCGGCCCTACAATGAGCAGTTCTTC.